Each of the 2 T cell receptor beta chains below was sequenced from the same sample in a study of T cell repertoires in cytomegalovirus infection. TCRdb itself ran the reads through MiXCR, one entry per CDR3 protein. The sample records about 600,000 distinct CDR3 sequences, approximately 24% being singletons. Sequenced material: CD8+ T cells from PBMCs. These receptors were collected from a human donor in good health (CMV status not recorded). Some clones in this sample may be carry-over from other donors' samples.

This clonotype has just a few counts. V gene TRBV7-6 combines with J gene TRBJ1-1; 10 bases agree with TRBD1. Germline CDR1 reads SGHVS; CDR2 reads FNYEAQ. V was clipped by 4 bases and J by 2 bases; unmatched bases: 13. This CDR3 is built from 18 residues. The CDR3 DNA is TGTGCCAGCAGCTCCGCCCCGGGACAGGGGCGATCCAACACTGAAGCTTTCTTT. It translates to CASSSAPGQGRSNTEAFF.

J is TRBJ2-2 and V is TRBV6-1; TRBD2 agrees at 7 bases. V shed 10 bases and J 5 bases; nucleotides not matched to a gene: 10. This CDR3 contains 14 residues. Germline CDR1 MNHNS, CDR2 SASEGT. The CDR3 loop is CATLGGARTGELFF. The CDR3 DNA reads TGTGCCACCCTGGGAGGGGCGAGAACCGGGGAGCTGTTTTTT.